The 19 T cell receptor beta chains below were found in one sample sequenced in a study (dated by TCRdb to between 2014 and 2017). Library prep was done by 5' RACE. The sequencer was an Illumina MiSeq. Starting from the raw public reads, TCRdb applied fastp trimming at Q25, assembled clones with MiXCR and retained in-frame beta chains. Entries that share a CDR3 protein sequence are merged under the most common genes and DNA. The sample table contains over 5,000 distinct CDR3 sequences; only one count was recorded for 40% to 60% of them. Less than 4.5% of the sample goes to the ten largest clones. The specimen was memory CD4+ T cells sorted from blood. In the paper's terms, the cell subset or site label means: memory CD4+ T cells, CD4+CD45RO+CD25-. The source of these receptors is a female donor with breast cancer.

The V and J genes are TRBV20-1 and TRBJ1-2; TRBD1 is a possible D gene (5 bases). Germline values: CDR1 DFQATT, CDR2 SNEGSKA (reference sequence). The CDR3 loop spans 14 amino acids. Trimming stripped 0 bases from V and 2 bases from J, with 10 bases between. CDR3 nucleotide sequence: TGCAGTGCTAGAGATGATGGGGCGAACTATGGCTACACCTTC. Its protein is CSARDDGANYGYTF.

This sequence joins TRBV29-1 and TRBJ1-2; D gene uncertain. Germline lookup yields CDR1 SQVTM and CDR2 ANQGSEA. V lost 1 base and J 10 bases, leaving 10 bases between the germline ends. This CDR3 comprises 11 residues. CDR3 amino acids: CSVEGEGDYTF. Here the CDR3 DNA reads TGCAGCGTTGAAGGGGAGGGCGACTACACCTTC.

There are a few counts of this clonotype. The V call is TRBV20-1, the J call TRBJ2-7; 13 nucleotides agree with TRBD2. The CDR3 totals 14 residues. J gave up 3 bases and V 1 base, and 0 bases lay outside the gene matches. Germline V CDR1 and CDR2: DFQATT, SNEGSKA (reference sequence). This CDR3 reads CSARGTSGSYEQYF. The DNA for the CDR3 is TGCAGTGCTAGAGGGACTAGCGGGAGCTACGAGCAGTACTTC.

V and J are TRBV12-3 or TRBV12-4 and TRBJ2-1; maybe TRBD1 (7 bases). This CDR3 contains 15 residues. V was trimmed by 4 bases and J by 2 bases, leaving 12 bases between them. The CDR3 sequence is CASSYAGQTYNEQFF. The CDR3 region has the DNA TGTGCCAGCAGTTATGCGGGACAGACCTACAATGAGCAGTTCTTC.

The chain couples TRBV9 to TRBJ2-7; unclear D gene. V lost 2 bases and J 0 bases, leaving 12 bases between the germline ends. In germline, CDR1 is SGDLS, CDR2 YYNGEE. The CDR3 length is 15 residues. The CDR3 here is CASSVDGGLSYEQYF. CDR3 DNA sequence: TGTGCCAGCAGCGTTGATGGCGGCCTCTCCTACGAGCAGTACTTC.

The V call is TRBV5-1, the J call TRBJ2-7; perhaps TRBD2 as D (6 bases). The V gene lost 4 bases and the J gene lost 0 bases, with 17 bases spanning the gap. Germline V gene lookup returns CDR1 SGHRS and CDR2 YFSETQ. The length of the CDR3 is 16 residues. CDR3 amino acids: CASSLGLLESSYEQYF. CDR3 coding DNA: TGCGCCAGCAGCCTAGGACTACTAGAGAGCTCCTACGAGCAGTACTTC.

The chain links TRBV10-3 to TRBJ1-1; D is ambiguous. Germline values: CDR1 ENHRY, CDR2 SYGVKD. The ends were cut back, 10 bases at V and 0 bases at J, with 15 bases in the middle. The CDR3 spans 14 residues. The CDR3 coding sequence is TGTGCCACTAGAGGGATGTCCATGAACACTGAAGCTTTCTTT. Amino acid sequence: CATRGMSMNTEAFF.

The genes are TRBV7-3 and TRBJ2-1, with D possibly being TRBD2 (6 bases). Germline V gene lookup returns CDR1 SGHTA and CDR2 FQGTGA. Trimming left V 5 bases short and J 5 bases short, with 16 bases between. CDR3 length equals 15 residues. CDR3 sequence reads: CASSPSGRSDNEQFF. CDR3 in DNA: TGTGCCAGCAGCCCTAGTGGGAGGAGCGACAATGAGCAGTTCTTC.

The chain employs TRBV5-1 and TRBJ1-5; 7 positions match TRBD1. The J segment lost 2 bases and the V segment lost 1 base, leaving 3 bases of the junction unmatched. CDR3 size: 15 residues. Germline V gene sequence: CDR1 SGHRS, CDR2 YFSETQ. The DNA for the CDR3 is TGCGCCAGCAGCTTGTCCACAGGGGGCAATCAGCCCCAGCATTTT. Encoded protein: CASSLSTGGNQPQHF.

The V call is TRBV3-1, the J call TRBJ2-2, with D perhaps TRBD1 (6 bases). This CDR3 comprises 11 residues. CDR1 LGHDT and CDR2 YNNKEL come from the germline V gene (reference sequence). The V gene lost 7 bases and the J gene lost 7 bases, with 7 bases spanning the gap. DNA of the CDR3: TGTGCCAGCAAACAGGGCGGGGAGCTGTTTTTT. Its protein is CASKQGGELFF.

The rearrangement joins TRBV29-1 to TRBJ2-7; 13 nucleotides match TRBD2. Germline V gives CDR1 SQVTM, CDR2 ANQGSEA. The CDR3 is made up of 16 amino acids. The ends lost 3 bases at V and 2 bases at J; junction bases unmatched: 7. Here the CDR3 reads CSVDTSGRAGTYEQYF. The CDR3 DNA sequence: TGCAGCGTTGACACTAGCGGGAGGGCCGGGACCTACGAGCAGTACTTC.

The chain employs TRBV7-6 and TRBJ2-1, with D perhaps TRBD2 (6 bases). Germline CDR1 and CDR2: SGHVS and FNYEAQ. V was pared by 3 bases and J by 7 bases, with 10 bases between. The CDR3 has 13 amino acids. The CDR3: CASSLGLSNEQFF. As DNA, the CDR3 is TGTGCCAGCAGCTTGGGACTCTCGAATGAGCAGTTCTTC.

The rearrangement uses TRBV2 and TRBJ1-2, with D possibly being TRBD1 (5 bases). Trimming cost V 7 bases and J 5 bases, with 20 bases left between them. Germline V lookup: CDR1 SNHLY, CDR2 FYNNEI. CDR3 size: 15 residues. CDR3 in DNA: TGTGCCAGCACCCAATCAGGGACTAGTAGATATGGCTACACCTTC. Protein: CASTQSGTSRYGYTF.

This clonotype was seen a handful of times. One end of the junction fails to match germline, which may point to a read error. The CDR3 region has the DNA TGCGCCAGCAGCCCGGTAGGGGTAGGGGTATCTACTGGAGAGCAGTACTTC. It specifies CASSPVGVGVSTGEQYF. The rearrangement joins TRBV11-1 to TRBJ2-7; D possibly corresponds to TRBD1 (5 bases). This CDR3 comprises 17 residues. CDR1 and CDR2 from the germline V gene are SGHAT and FQDESV (reference sequence).

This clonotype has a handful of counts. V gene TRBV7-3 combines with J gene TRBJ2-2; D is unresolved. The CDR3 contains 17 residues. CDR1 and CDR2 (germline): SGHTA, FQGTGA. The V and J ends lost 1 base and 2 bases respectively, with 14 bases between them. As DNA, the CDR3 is TGTGCCAGCAGCTTAAACGCCAACGGGCCCAACACCGGGGAGCTGTTTTTT. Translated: CASSLNANGPNTGELFF. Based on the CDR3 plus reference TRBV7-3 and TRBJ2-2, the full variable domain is GAGVSQTPSNKVTEKGKYVELRCDPISGHTALYWYRQSLGQGPEFLIYFQGTGAADDSGLPNDRFFAVRPEGSVSTLKIQRTERGDSAVYLCASSLNANGPNTGELFFGEGSRLTVL.

This chain's CDR3 is CSVHGLGGSYNEQFF. Here the CDR3 DNA reads TGCAGCGTTCACGGACTAGGCGGTTCCTACAATGAGCAGTTCTTC. The gene calls are TRBV29-1 and TRBJ2-1, with 7 bases identical to TRBD2. Trimming took 5 bases from V and 1 from J; bases not matched to a gene: 8. The CDR3 loop spans 15 amino acids. Germline V CDR1 and CDR2: SQVTM, ANQGSEA.

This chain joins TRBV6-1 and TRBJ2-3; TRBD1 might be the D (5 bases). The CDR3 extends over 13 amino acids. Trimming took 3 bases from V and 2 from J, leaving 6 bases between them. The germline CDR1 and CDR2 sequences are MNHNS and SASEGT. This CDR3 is CASSEDNTDTQYF. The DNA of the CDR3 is TGTGCCAGCAGTGAGGACAACACAGATACGCAGTATTTT.

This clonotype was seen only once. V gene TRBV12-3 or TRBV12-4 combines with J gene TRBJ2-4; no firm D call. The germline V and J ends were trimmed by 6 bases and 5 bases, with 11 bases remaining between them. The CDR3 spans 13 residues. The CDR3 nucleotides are TGTGCCAGCAGCTCGCGGACGGAAAACATTCAGTACTTC. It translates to CASSSRTENIQYF.

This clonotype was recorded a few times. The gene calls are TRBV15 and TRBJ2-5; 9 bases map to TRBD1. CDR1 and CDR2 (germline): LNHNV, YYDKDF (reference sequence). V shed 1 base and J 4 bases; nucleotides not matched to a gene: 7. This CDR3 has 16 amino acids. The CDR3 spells CATSRVYTGGIETQYF. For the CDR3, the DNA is TGTGCCACCAGCAGAGTCTACACAGGGGGCATAGAGACCCAGTACTTC.